The rows below give T cell receptor beta chains drawn from one sample of a study of blood T cell repertoires in COVID-19. TCRdb's table, derived via immunoSEQ multiplex PCR, lists solely in-frame clones and lacks some. The sample contains about 73,000 clones, 75% to 90% of which appear only once. Input material: peripheral blood. These TCRs come from a man older than 75 with acute or convalescent COVID-19. Each CDR3 is given with its conserved first and last residue. A D gene is named only where the DNA matches it firmly. Clone size is stated in some rows and not others, as once, few, many or a class when expanded.

cdr3_aa	cdr3_nt	clone_size	d_call	j_call	v_call
CAWSVPGQGFRATPVKLFF	TGTGCCTGGAGTGTACCCGGACAGGGGTTCAGGGCCACTCCGGTTAAACTGTTTTTT	once	TRBD1	TRBJ1-4	TRBV30
CAISDPLAGQTYNEQFF	TGTGCCATCAGTGACCCCCTAGCGGGGCAAACCTACAATGAGCAGTTCTTC	NA	TRBD2	TRBJ2-1	TRBV10-3
CASSSRDRGREQYF	TGTGCCAGCAGCTCCCGAGACAGGGGGCGTGAGCAGTACTTC	NA	TRBD1	TRBJ2-7	TRBV5-4
CASSLGGGRTGELFF	TGTGCCAGCAGCTTAGGGGGCGGAAGGACCGGGGAGCTGTTTTTT	NA	NA	TRBJ2-2	TRBV7-3
CASSLARDTQYF	TGTGCCAGCAGCCTTGCTAGGGATACGCAGTATTTT	NA	NA	TRBJ2-3	TRBV7-8
CASSEQGEAKLFF	TGTGCCAGCAGTGAACAGGGGGAAGCAAAACTGTTTTTT	once	TRBD1	TRBJ1-4	TRBV6-1
CATSRDVNSYQETQYF	TGTGCCACCAGCAGAGACGTGAACTCGTACCAAGAGACCCAGTACTTC	NA	NA	TRBJ2-5	TRBV15
CASSYRTGTMEKLFF	TGTGCCAGCAGCTATAGGACAGGGACGATGGAAAAACTGTTTTTT	NA	TRBD1	TRBJ1-4	TRBV5-6
CASGRLSGNTGELFF	TGTGCCAGCGGGAGATTAAGCGGGAACACCGGGGAGCTGTTTTTT	few	NA	TRBJ2-2	TRBV2
CASSDRASGYGYTF	TGTGCCAGCAGCGACCGCGCCTCGGGCTATGGCTACACCTTC	NA	NA	TRBJ1-2	TRBV6-4
CASSVLRSGEVQETQYF	TGTGCCAGCAGTGTTCTGAGAAGTGGGGAGGTCCAAGAGACCCAGTACTTC	once	NA	TRBJ2-5	TRBV6-1
CASSSSRGSIRTEAFF	TGCGCCAGCAGCTCGAGCAGGGGGAGCATTCGGACTGAAGCTTTCTTT	NA	TRBD1	TRBJ1-1	TRBV5-1
CASSQDGRGGFREKLFF	TGTGCCAGCAGCCAAGATGGTAGGGGGGGCTTTAGAGAAAAACTGTTTTTT	NA	NA	TRBJ1-4	TRBV3-1/TRBV3-2
CATSDSTRGSNQPQHF	TGTGCCACCAGTGACTCGACTAGAGGGAGCAATCAGCCCCAGCATTTT	NA	NA	TRBJ1-5	TRBV24-1
CASSLVDSANEQFF	TGTGCCAGCAGCTTGGTCGATAGCGCCAACGAGCAGTTCTTC	NA	NA	TRBJ2-1	TRBV5-4
CASSQDHGGSYEQYF	TGTGCCAGCAGCCAAGATCATGGCGGTTCCTACGAGCAGTACTTC	once	NA	TRBJ2-7	TRBV3-1/TRBV3-2
CASSSPSSGNTIYF	TGTGCCAGCAGCTCGCCGAGCTCTGGAAACACCATATATTTT	once	NA	TRBJ1-3	TRBV11-2
CASSDPGTGYRTEAFF	TGTGCCAGCAGTGACCCCGGGACAGGGTACCGGACTGAAGCTTTCTTT	NA	TRBD1	TRBJ1-1	TRBV6-1
CSAAGPGRMNTEAFF	TGCAGCGCCGCAGGCCCGGGGAGGATGAACACTGAAGCTTTCTTT	NA	NA	TRBJ1-1	TRBV29-1
CASSQWTFYTF	TGCGCCAGCAGCCAATGGACATTCTACACCTTC	NA	NA	TRBJ1-2	TRBV4-1
CAWSPPDRVEETQYF	TGTGCCTGGAGCCCTCCCGACAGGGTGGAGGAGACCCAGTACTTC	NA	TRBD1	TRBJ2-5	TRBV30
CASSQDSGFEAFF	TGTGCCAGCAGCCAAGATAGCGGTTTTGAAGCTTTCTTT	NA	NA	TRBJ1-1	TRBV3-1/TRBV3-2
CASSLGGLRTEAFF	TGTGCCAGCAGCTTAGGGGGCCTTCGCACTGAAGCTTTCTTT	NA	NA	TRBJ1-1	TRBV7-8
CATSDLWDSRVLRYGYTF	TGTGCCACCAGTGATTTGTGGGACAGCCGGGTGTTGAGGTATGGCTACACCTTC	NA	TRBD1	TRBJ1-2	TRBV24-1
CASSVGGTGIGGELFF	TGTGCCAGCAGTGTTGGGGGGACAGGAATAGGCGGGGAGCTGTTTTTT	NA	TRBD1	TRBJ2-2	TRBV2
CASKDSEDEKLFF	TGTGCCAGTAAGGACAGCGAAGATGAAAAACTGTTTTTT	once	NA	TRBJ1-4	TRBV19
CASSLSGILHF	TGTGCCAGCAGTCTCAGCGGGATTCTCCACTTT	NA	NA	TRBJ1-6	TRBV2
CSALYNEQFF	TGCAGTGCTCTATACAATGAGCAGTTCTTC	NA	NA	TRBJ2-1	TRBV20-1
CASRSGTGGPNYGYTF	TGTGCCAGCAGGTCCGGGACAGGGGGTCCGAACTATGGCTACACCTTC	few	TRBD1	TRBJ1-2	TRBV7-9
CASRDRENEKLFF	TGCGCCAGCAGGGACAGGGAGAATGAAAAACTGTTTTTT	NA	TRBD1	TRBJ1-4	TRBV10-2
CASSSQANTEAFF	TGTGCCAGTAGTAGTCAAGCGAACACTGAAGCTTTCTTT	few	NA	TRBJ1-1	TRBV19
CASSSTGGADTQYF	TGTGCCAGCAGCTCGACAGGGGGCGCGGATACGCAGTATTTT	NA	TRBD1	TRBJ2-3	TRBV7-2
CASSDLSEQYF	TGTGCCAGCAGTGATCTGAGCGAGCAGTACTTC	NA	NA	TRBJ2-7	TRBV2
CASSFYSGNTIYF	TGTGCCAGCAGTTTTTACTCTGGAAACACCATATATTTT	NA	NA	TRBJ1-3	TRBV12-3/TRBV12-4
CASSQGDFTGELFF	TGTGCCAGCAGCCAAGGGGACTTCACCGGGGAGCTGTTTTTT	few	NA	TRBJ2-2	TRBV3-1/TRBV3-2
CASSSQGTVTEAFF	TGCGCCAGCAGCTCTCAGGGTACGGTTACTGAAGCTTTCTTT	NA	NA	TRBJ1-1	TRBV5-1
CASARDTNYGYTF	TGCGCCAGCGCCCGGGACACTAACTATGGCTACACCTTC	NA	NA	TRBJ1-2	TRBV10-1
CASSRRDQPQHF	TGTGCCAGCAGCCGGCGGGATCAGCCCCAGCATTTT	NA	NA	TRBJ1-5	TRBV2
CASSLVPPGQGNEQYF	TGCGCCAGCAGCTTGGTCCCCCCGGGACAGGGTAACGAGCAGTACTTC	NA	TRBD1	TRBJ2-7	TRBV5-1
CASSIGAGLETQYF	TGTGCCAGTAGTATAGGGGCAGGGTTGGAGACCCAGTACTTC	NA	NA	TRBJ2-5	TRBV19
CASSYRVDSGGITGELFF	TGTGCCAGCAGTTACCGGGTTGATAGCGGGGGGATTACCGGGGAGCTGTTTTTT	NA	TRBD2	TRBJ2-2	TRBV6-2/TRBV6-3
CASTVNQGASGELFF	TGCGCCAGCACCGTAAACCAGGGGGCGTCCGGGGAGCTGTTTTTT	NA	TRBD1	TRBJ2-2	TRBV5-1
CASSVRESYEQYF	TGTGCCAGCAGTGTACGGGAATCCTACGAGCAGTACTTC	NA	NA	TRBJ2-7	TRBV2